Each of the 20 T cell receptor beta chains below was sequenced from the same sample in a study of T cell responses to AZD1222 COVID-19 vaccine. Libraries were prepared by immunoSEQ multiplex PCR; TCRdb keeps only in-frame clonotypes and omits some of them. The sample contains about 140,000 clones, about 91% of which appear only once. The material sequenced was peripheral blood, taken on day 0 of AZD1222 vaccination. These TCRs come from an adult in good health.

The chain's CDR3 is CASSQTSSNEQYF. The CDR3 bases are TGTGCCAGCAGCCAAACTAGTAGCAACGAGCAGTACTTC. V usage is TRBV5-4 and J usage is TRBJ2-7; D might be TRBD2 (5 bases). Germline loops: CDR1 SGHNT, CDR2 YYREEE (reference sequence). V lost 4 bases, J lost 5 bases, and 13 bases lay in between. This CDR3 is 13 amino acids long.

The rearrangement links TRBV30 to TRBJ1-1; the D gene is possibly TRBD1 (6 bases). Trimming pared 3 bases from V and 0 bases from J, leaving 17 bases between. The length of the CDR3 is 16 residues. Germline-derived CDR1 and CDR2 are GTSNPN and SVGIG (reference sequence). Here the CDR3 DNA reads TGTGCCTGGAGGGTGAGAGGGGGGGCTATGAACACTGAAGCTTTCTTT. Translation: CAWRVRGGAMNTEAFF.

The CDR3 protein is CASSLSGANVLTF. The CDR3, as DNA: TGCGCCAGCAGTCTCTCTGGGGCCAACGTCCTGACTTTC. The V and J genes are TRBV10-1 and TRBJ2-6; D not certain. Looked up from germline, CDR1 is WNHNN and CDR2 is SYGVQD (reference sequence). Trimming shortened V by 5 bases and J by 0 bases, and 2 bases separated the two germline ends. The CDR3 consists of 13 residues.

This rearrangement joins TRBV7-9 to TRBJ2-7; D gene ambiguous. V lost 1 base and J 5 bases, leaving 9 bases between the germline ends. Germline CDR1 SEHNR, CDR2 FQNEAQ (reference sequence). This CDR3 is built from 13 residues. CDR3 sequence reads: CASSLVGPHEQYF. The CDR3 bases are TGTGCCAGCAGCTTAGTCGGGCCCCACGAGCAGTACTTC. Based on the CDR3 plus reference TRBV7-9 and TRBJ2-7, the full variable domain is DTGVSQNPRHKITKRGQNVTFRCDPISEHNRLYWYRQTLGQGPEFLTYFQNEAQLEKSRLLSDRFSAERPKGSFSTLEIQRTEQGDSAMYLCASSLVGPHEQYFGPGTRLTVT.

The chain links TRBV7-3 to TRBJ2-3; TRBD2 agrees at 13 bases. Germline V lookup: CDR1 SGHTA, CDR2 FQGTGA. The CDR3 contains 13 residues. The V and J ends lost 4 bases and 15 bases, in that order; junction bases with no gene match: 7. The CDR3 coding sequence is TGTGCCAGCAGCTCTGGACTAGCGGGGGATAAATATTTT. This gives the protein CASSSGLAGDKYF.

V and J are TRBV6-5 and TRBJ2-1; D remains ambiguous. The germline V and J ends were trimmed by 6 bases and 1 base, with 13 bases remaining between them. The CDR3 is 15 amino acids. CDR1 MNHEY and CDR2 SVGAGI come from the germline V gene. The CDR3 coding sequence is TGTGCCAGCAGGCGCAGGAGCCTATCCTACAATGAGCAGTTCTTC. This encodes CASRRRSLSYNEQFF.

CDR3 protein: CASNDGAGGIYEQYF. The CDR3 coding sequence is TGTGCCAGCAACGACGGAGCAGGGGGAATCTACGAGCAGTACTTC. The chain uses TRBV11-2 and TRBJ2-7, with 7 nucleotides matching TRBD1. The V gene's germline CDR1 is SGHAT and CDR2 FQNNGV. With V trimmed by 7 bases and J by 3 bases, 12 bases remained unmatched. This CDR3 region has 15 residues.

This clone was detected only once. This CDR3 reads CASSQEGGTSGRRVNEQFF. DNA for the CDR3: TGTGCCAGCAGCCAAGAGGGCGGGACTAGCGGCCGAAGGGTCAATGAGCAGTTCTTC. V gene TRBV3-1 (or the pseudogene TRBV3-2) combines with J gene TRBJ2-1; TRBD2 agrees at 11 bases. The CDR3 length is 19 residues. CDR1 and CDR2 (germline): LGHDT, YNNKEL (reference sequence). Trimming cost V 0 bases and J 6 bases; bases outside gene matches: 13.

The chain uses TRBV25-1 and TRBJ2-7; TRBD1 agrees at 7 bases. From germline, CDR1 is MGHDK and CDR2 SYGVNS. The CDR3 totals 15 residues. The junction had 12 bases not matched to a gene; V was cut back by 8 bases and J by 2 bases. The CDR3 reads CASEPGTASPYEQYF. The CDR3 DNA reads TGTGCCAGCGAACCGGGGACAGCCTCTCCCTACGAGCAGTACTTC.

The chain recombines TRBV7-3 with TRBJ2-6; 11 bases are shared with TRBD2. J gave up 1 base and V 5 bases, and 4 bases lay outside the gene matches. CDR3 length: 17 amino acids. Germline V gives CDR1 SGHTA, CDR2 FQGTGA. CDR3 amino acids: CASSPRLAGSGANVLTF. The DNA of the CDR3 is TGTGCCAGCAGCCCTCGACTAGCGGGGTCTGGGGCCAACGTCCTGACTTTC.

This clone came up once. This chain links TRBV7-9 with TRBJ2-1, with a weak D call TRBD2 (5 bases). The V end lost 5 bases, the J end lost 7 bases, and 12 bases lay between the germline ends. The CDR3 covers 13 residues. Germline V gene sequence: CDR1 SEHNR, CDR2 FQNEAQ (reference sequence). The CDR3 bases are TGTGCCAGCAGCCCCCCGGGGTCGAATGAGCAGTTCTTC. Protein product: CASSPPGSNEQFF.

In DNA, the CDR3 is TGTGCCAGCAGTTTATTGGCCTACGAGCAGTACTTC. Its protein is CASSLLAYEQYF. The V gene is TRBV28, the J gene TRBJ2-7; D is unclear. The CDR3 contains 12 residues. The germline gives CDR1 MDHEN, CDR2 SYDVKM. Trimming stripped 1 base from V and 2 bases from J, with 3 bases between.

This chain links TRBV2 with TRBJ1-5; D is uncertain. Trimming pared 6 bases from V and 5 bases from J, leaving 17 bases between. The CDR3 runs to 15 residues. From germline, CDR1 is SNHLY and CDR2 FYNNEI. CDR3 sequence: CASRKTDGAHQPQHF. The DNA for the CDR3 is TGTGCCAGCAGGAAAACGGACGGCGCCCATCAGCCCCAGCATTTT.

This chain joins TRBV7-8 and TRBJ1-2; D perhaps matches TRBD1 (5 bases). CDR3 length: 14 amino acids. Trimming stripped 4 bases from V and 0 bases from J, with 9 bases between. From germline, CDR1 is SGHVS and CDR2 FQNEAQ. The CDR3, as DNA: TGTGCCAGCAGCTCTGGACAAACTAACTATGGCTACACCTTC. Encoded protein: CASSSGQTNYGYTF.

The rearrangement uses TRBV24-1 and TRBJ2-7; D remains ambiguous. Per the germline V gene, CDR1 is KGHDR and CDR2 is SFDVKD. The CDR3 runs to 11 residues. Trimming removed 5 bases at V and 7 bases at J, with 8 bases between. CDR3: CATSVGLEQYF. DNA for the CDR3: TGTGCCACCAGTGTGGGGTTGGAGCAGTACTTC.

V usage is TRBV4-1 and J usage is TRBJ2-1; D is possibly TRBD2 (5 bases). Germline assignment: CDR1 MGHRA and CDR2 YSYEKL. CDR3 length: 18 residues. Trimming cost V 1 base and J 2 bases, with 18 bases left between them. CDR3 DNA: TGCGCCAGCAGCCAAGTATTGGTGGTCGGGAAAGCCTACAATGAGCAGTTCTTC. This translates into CASSQVLVVGKAYNEQFF.

The V gene is TRBV9, the J gene TRBJ2-3; possible D gene TRBD2, 6 bases. This CDR3 is 17 amino acids long. Trimming left V 0 bases short and J 2 bases short, with 16 bases between. Germline lookup yields CDR1 SGDLS and CDR2 YYNGEE. This CDR3 reads CASSVVEGSSVTDTQYF. DNA for the CDR3: TGTGCCAGCAGCGTAGTGGAGGGGAGTTCGGTCACAGATACGCAGTATTTT.

The V call is TRBV7-9, the J call TRBJ1-2, with D hard to call. The V end was cut by 5 bases, the J end by 1 base, with 11 bases between. The CDR3 is made up of 14 amino acids. Germline CDR1 SEHNR, CDR2 FQNEAQ (reference sequence). The CDR3 region has the DNA TGTGCCAGCAGCCGGGAGGGTCGTAACTATGGCTACACCTTC. This codes for CASSREGRNYGYTF.

The chain is built from TRBV11-2 and TRBJ2-5; 10 bases align to TRBD2. Germline CDR1 SGHAT, CDR2 FQNNGV. J was trimmed by 0 bases and V by 0 bases; bases with no gene match: 13. This CDR3 comprises 20 residues. CDR3: CASSLDAVLAGGEYQETQYF. DNA of the CDR3: TGTGCCAGCAGCTTAGACGCAGTTTTAGCGGGGGGCGAGTACCAAGAGACCCAGTACTTC.

This clone was picked up one time. The chain couples TRBV7-2 to TRBJ2-1; D perhaps matches TRBD2 (6 bases). The CDR3 extends over 17 amino acids. The ends were cut back, 0 bases at V and 2 bases at J, with 14 bases in the middle. The germline gives CDR1 SGHTA, CDR2 FQGNSA. CDR3 sequence reads: CASSLALLAATYNEQFF. The CDR3 nucleotides are TGTGCCAGCAGCTTAGCGCTACTAGCAGCTACCTACAATGAGCAGTTCTTC.